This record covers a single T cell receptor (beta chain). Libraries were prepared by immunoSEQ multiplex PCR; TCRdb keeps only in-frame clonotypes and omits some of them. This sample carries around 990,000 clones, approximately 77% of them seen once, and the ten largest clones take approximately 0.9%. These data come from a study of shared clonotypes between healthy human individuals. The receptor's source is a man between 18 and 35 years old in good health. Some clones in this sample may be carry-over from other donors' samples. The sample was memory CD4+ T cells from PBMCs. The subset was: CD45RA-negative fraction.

CDR3 nucleotide sequence: TGTGCCAGCTCACAAGGGGGCGAAACTGAAGCTTTCTTT. Amino acid sequence: CASSQGGETEAFF. The chain links TRBV18 to TRBJ1-1; TRBD1 matches 7 bases. Trimming took 4 bases from V and 5 from J; bases not matched to a gene: 4. The CDR3 contains 13 residues. In germline, CDR1 is KGHSH, CDR2 LQKENI.